These 11 T cell receptor beta chains were all obtained from the same sample, sequenced in a study of shared clonotypes between healthy human individuals. Method: immunoSEQ multiplex PCR; TCRdb's copy keeps in-frame clones and lacks some. Here the sample spans approximately 980,000 clones, approximately 80% being singletons. The sequencing sample was made of memory CD4+ T cells sorted from blood. The subset was: CD45RA-negative fraction. These receptors were taken from a man between 18 and 35 years old in good health.

The chain is built from TRBV5-4 and TRBJ2-5; 10 bases agree with TRBD1. The CDR3 sequence is 12 residues long. V gave up 4 bases and J gave up 13 bases; unmatched junction bases: 7. Looked up from germline, CDR1 is SGHNT and CDR2 is YYREEE (reference sequence). CDR3 nucleotides: TGTGCCAGCAGCCAGGACAGGGGGGTTTGGTACTTC. Protein sequence: CASSQDRGVWYF.

This chain joins TRBV25-1 and TRBJ2-5, with 9 bases matching TRBD2. The ends lost 8 bases at V and 4 bases at J; junction bases unmatched: 8. The CDR3 has 14 residues. The germline gives CDR1 MGHDK, CDR2 SYGVNS. As DNA, the CDR3 is TGTGCCAGCGGGGCGGCGGGAGGGGGAGAGACCCAGTACTTC. Residues: CASGAAGGGETQYF.

This clone appeared a single time. This sequence joins TRBV7-2 and TRBJ1-4, with D unresolved. The ends were cut back, 5 bases at V and 7 bases at J, with 11 bases in the middle. From germline, CDR1 is SGHTA and CDR2 FQGNSA. CDR3 size: 13 residues. CDR3 nucleotides: TGTGCCAGCAGCCCACGGGGTGGTGAAAAACTGTTTTTT. This translates into CASSPRGGEKLFF.

This clone was detected ten times or more. This rearrangement joins TRBV30 to TRBJ1-2; TRBD1 matches at 11 bases. V was clipped by 4 bases and J by 4 bases; unmatched bases: 5. The CDR3 contains 14 residues. From germline, CDR1 is GTSNPN and CDR2 SVGIG (reference sequence). CDR3 DNA: TGTGCCTGGACGAGGGACAGGGGGTTCTATGGCTACACCTTC. Translated: CAWTRDRGFYGYTF.

The rearrangement joins TRBV4-1 to TRBJ2-1; the D is unclear. The CDR3 has 16 residues. Germline V lookup: CDR1 MGHRA, CDR2 YSYEKL. Trimming removed 5 bases from V and 0 bases from J, with 14 bases in between. CDR3 sequence reads: CASSKGSKSSYNEQFF. CDR3 bases: TGCGCCAGCAGCAAAGGAAGCAAGAGCTCCTACAATGAGCAGTTCTTC.

This clone was seen only a few times. Other nucleotide sequences in the sample specify the same CDR3. The CDR3 spells CASSLAGASNQPQHF. DNA of the CDR3: TGCGCCAGCAGCTTGGCAGGGGCGAGCAATCAGCCCCAGCATTTT. V is TRBV5-1 and J is TRBJ1-5; D might be TRBD1 (6 bases). Germline CDR1 and CDR2: SGHRS and YFSETQ. Trimming removed 0 bases at V and 1 base at J, with 8 bases between. The CDR3 totals 15 residues.

The chain uses TRBV7-9 and TRBJ2-6, with D unclear. CDR3 length equals 15 residues. Germline V lookup: CDR1 SEHNR, CDR2 FQNEAQ (reference sequence). V was trimmed by 5 bases and J by 0 bases, leaving 8 bases between them. The DNA of the CDR3 is TGTGCCAGCAGCCCGTGGGACTCTGGGGCCAACGTCCTGACTTTC. Translation gives CASSPWDSGANVLTF.

In this sample, this clone turned up once. CDR3 sequence reads: CASSNYPGQGVGEQFF. CDR3 DNA: TGCGCCAGCAGCAACTACCCGGGACAGGGGGTCGGTGAGCAGTTCTTC. The J gene is TRBJ2-1, the V gene TRBV5-1, with TRBD1 matching 11 bases. The V and J ends lost 4 bases and 9 bases, in that order; junction bases with no gene match: 12. The germline CDR1 and CDR2 sequences are SGHRS and YFSETQ. This CDR3 has 16 amino acids.

This clone was recorded a few times. The sample holds other DNA sequences that translate to the same CDR3. This chain links TRBV18 with TRBJ1-1; no definite D call. There are 13 residues in the CDR3. Per germline, CDR1 KGHSH and CDR2 LQKENI. Deletions cut 3 bases from V and 4 bases from J, with 9 bases between. For the CDR3, the DNA is TGTGCCAGCTCACCGCCTGGTGGCACTGAAGCTTTCTTT. Translating it yields CASSPPGGTEAFF.

V gene TRBV19 combines with J gene TRBJ1-6, with D maybe TRBD1 (5 bases). V was pared by 5 bases and J by 4 bases, with 9 bases between. CDR1 is LNHDA and CDR2 is SQIVND in the germline V gene (reference sequence). This CDR3 is built from 14 residues. CDR3 region: CASSLGDYNSPLHF. CDR3 nucleotides: TGTGCCAGTAGTTTAGGGGATTATAATTCACCCCTCCACTTT.

The chain joins TRBV6-5 to TRBJ1-2; the D gene is possibly TRBD1 (6 bases). The CDR3 spans 13 residues. Germline V gene sequence: CDR1 MNHEY, CDR2 SVGAGI. V gave up 6 bases and J gave up 3 bases, with 11 bases separating them. CDR3 loop: CASSPDSDYGYTF. The DNA for the CDR3 is TGTGCCAGCAGCCCGGACAGTGACTATGGCTACACCTTC.